This entry describes one T cell receptor (beta chain). The data belong to a study of blood T cell repertoires in COVID-19. The overall study: From the United States, Italy and Spain came samples of acute and convalescent COVID-19. The cDNA or gDNA used as material had been derived from T cells, B-cell-depleted T cells, or PBMCs.

Germline-derived CDR1 and CDR2 are PRHDT and FYEKMQ (reference sequence). The J segment lost 3 bases and the V segment lost 5 bases, leaving 11 bases of the junction unmatched. The CDR3 consists of 17 residues. Data came from immunoSEQ multiplex PCR; TCRdb stores just in-frame clones and leaves some out. The table has hundreds of thousands of clones, around 90% seen once. Individuals drawn from around 25 US areas were about 18 to 100 years old. Researchers sorted participants into cohorts using their self-reported clinical history. The specimen sequenced was PBMCs or T cells enriched from blood (not recorded which). The source is a woman in her late teens or twenties with acute COVID-19. The V gene is TRBV13, the J gene TRBJ2-2; 8 bases align to TRBD2. The CDR3 nucleotides are TGTGCCAGCAGCCCCCGACTAGCGTCTCAGGACACCGGGGAGCTGTTTTTT. The encoded protein is CASSPRLASQDTGELFF.